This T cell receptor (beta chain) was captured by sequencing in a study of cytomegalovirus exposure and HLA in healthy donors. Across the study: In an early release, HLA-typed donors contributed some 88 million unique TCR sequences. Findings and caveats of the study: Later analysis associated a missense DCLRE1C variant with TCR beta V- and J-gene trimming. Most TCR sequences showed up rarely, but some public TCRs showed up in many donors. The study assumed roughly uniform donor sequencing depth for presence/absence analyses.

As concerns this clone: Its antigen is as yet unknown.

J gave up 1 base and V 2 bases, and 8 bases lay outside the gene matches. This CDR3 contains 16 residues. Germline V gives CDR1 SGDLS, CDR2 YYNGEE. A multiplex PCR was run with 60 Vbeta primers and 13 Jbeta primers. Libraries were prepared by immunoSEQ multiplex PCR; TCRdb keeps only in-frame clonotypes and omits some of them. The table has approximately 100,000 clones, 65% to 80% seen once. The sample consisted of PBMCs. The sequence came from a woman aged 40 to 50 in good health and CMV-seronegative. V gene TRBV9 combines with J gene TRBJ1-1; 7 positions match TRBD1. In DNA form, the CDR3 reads TGTGCCAGCAGCGTCGCAGGGGGGTTGGGGAACACTGAAGCTTTCTTT. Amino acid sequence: CASSVAGGLGNTEAFF.